This T cell receptor beta chain was captured by sequencing in a study of blood T cell repertoires in COVID-19. Trimming cost V 8 bases and J 5 bases; bases outside gene matches: 8. Per the germline V gene, CDR1 is LNHDA and CDR2 is SQIVND (reference sequence). This CDR3 has 14 residues. Method: immunoSEQ multiplex PCR; TCRdb's copy keeps in-frame clones and lacks some. The table includes around 470,000 clones, nearly 90% detected once. The chain joins TRBV19 to TRBJ2-2, with 7 bases identical to TRBD1. The origin of this receptor is a man in his late teens or twenties with COVID-19, enrolled during active disease. Sequenced input: peripheral blood. The DNA for the CDR3 is TGTGCCAGTGGTAGGGGGCTGGGAACCGGGGAGCTGTTTTTT. Translated, it gives CASGRGLGTGELFF.